The clone carrying this T cell receptor beta chain was seen at least ten times. The target antigen is unknown. The data are from a study of T cells in Graves' hyperthyroidism and ophthalmopathy. The V gene lost 5 bases and the J gene lost 1 base, with 16 bases spanning the gap. This CDR3 region has 16 residues. Germline V gives CDR1 MNHEY, CDR2 SMNVEV (reference sequence). TCR beta CDR3 sequences were amplified from RNA transcripts. An initial round of RT-PCR targeting the TCR CDR3 relied on the HTBI primer set. TCRdb recomputed calls from the multiplex PCR reads with MiXCR, one row per CDR3 protein. In the table there are roughly 750,000 distinct CDR3 sequences, approximately 16% of which are singletons. The source of the PBMCs was roughly 10 ml of fresh peripheral blood. Study results and caveats: Most expanded thyroid clonotypes above 0.001 recurred in blood. The model predicted ophthalmopathy a median roughly six months before onset. A model of 13 V-J pairs discriminated ophthalmopathy from stable hyperthyroidism.

Sequences were obtained from blood. This chain connects TRBV27 to TRBJ2-3, with D hard to call. The source of this sequence is a man younger than 30 with Graves' hyperthyroidism. CDR3 DNA sequence: TGTGCCAGCAGTGAGTCCTTACTCGGTGGCACAGATACGCAGTATTTT. This sequence encodes CASSESLLGGTDTQYF.